This T cell receptor (beta chain) stems from a study of T cells after posttransplantation cyclophosphamide. This clone was observed many times. Its antigen is still unknown. Cyclophosphamide on days +3 and +4 followed busulfan-fludarabine conditioning and a marrow graft. V gave up 4 bases and J gave up 4 bases; unmatched junction bases: 6. Germline V lookup: CDR1 SEHNR, CDR2 FQNEAQ (reference sequence). CDR3 size: 14 residues. Produced via immunoSEQ multiplex PCR; TCRdb's table is partial and in-frame only. Recorded here are tens of thousands of clones, none singletons. Study-wide points: After PTCy, TRB diversity resembled that of CNI/methotrexate controls. Later post-transplant blood repertoires were often dominated by donor CD8+ memory clones. TRB overlap between skin or GI tissue T cells and blood was limited.

This clonotype originated in a young adult male patient who received an allogeneic stem cell transplant from a related donor, was CMV-positive, and had no GVHD. Some T cells may be supplied by the graft donor. The sequenced sample was PBMCs, obtained after allogeneic stem cell transplant with posttransplant cyclophosphamide. The J gene is TRBJ2-7, the V gene TRBV7-9; 8 nucleotides line up with TRBD1. As DNA, the CDR3 is TGTGCCAGCAGCTGGGCAGGGGGCGTTTACGAGCAGTACTTC. This sequence encodes CASSWAGGVYEQYF.